What follows are 15 T cell receptor beta chains derived from one specimen sequenced in a study of graft-versus-host responses after intestinal transplantation. The authors processed graft tissue to release intraepithelial and lamina propria lymphocytes. Libraries were prepared by immunoSEQ multiplex PCR; TCRdb keeps only in-frame clonotypes and omits some of them. The data contain 15,000 to 20,000 clones, approximately 83% of them singletons. Sequences were derived from ileum tissue, sampled about 86 weeks after intestinal transplantation. These receptors originate from a human patient who received an intestinal transplant, so some T cells may come from the graft donor.

The V gene is TRBV7-9, the J gene TRBJ2-7; D ambiguous. The CDR3 is 12 residues long. Trimming removed 5 bases at V and 7 bases at J, with 12 bases between. Germline CDR1 SEHNR, CDR2 FQNEAQ (reference sequence). CDR3 region: CASSRSSGEQYF. Written as DNA, the CDR3 is TGTGCCAGCAGCCGAAGCTCTGGGGAGCAGTACTTC.

The V call is TRBV29-1, the J call TRBJ1-2, with D perhaps TRBD1 (6 bases). The CDR3 runs 14 residues. Per germline, CDR1 SQVTM and CDR2 ANQGSEA. Trimming cost V 6 bases and J 2 bases, with 16 bases left between them. The CDR3 coding sequence is TGCAGCGTGGGAGGGGGAGATGAGAACTATGGCTACACCTTC. Protein product: CSVGGGDENYGYTF.

The J gene is TRBJ2-5, the V gene TRBV10-1; possibly TRBD1 for D (6 bases). V was cut by 2 bases and J by 1 base, with 14 bases left in between. The CDR3 totals 16 residues. Per the germline V gene, CDR1 is WNHNN and CDR2 is SYGVQD (reference sequence). The CDR3 region has the DNA TGCGCCAGCAGTGAGGAGGACAGAAAGCTCCAAGAGACCCAGTACTTC. Translating gives CASSEEDRKLQETQYF.

The J gene is TRBJ1-5, the V gene TRBV7-8, with 7 bases that match TRBD1. This CDR3 region has 15 residues. CDR1 and CDR2 from the germline V gene are SGHVS and FQNEAQ. V dropped 5 bases and J dropped 3; count of bases not matched to a gene: 7. The CDR3 here is CASSATGQANQPQHF. Written as DNA, the CDR3 is TGTGCCAGCAGCGCGACCGGACAGGCCAATCAGCCCCAGCATTTT.

This sequence joins TRBV5-5 and TRBJ1-4, with D perhaps matching TRBD1 (6 bases). V was pared by 0 bases and J by 5 bases, with 14 bases between. Germline CDR1 reads SGHKS; CDR2 reads YYEKEE (reference sequence). CDR3 length equals 16 residues. CDR3 sequence (DNA): TGTGCCAGCAGCTTGGCCGTCAGGGGAAGGAATGAAAAACTGTTTTTT. Its protein is CASSLAVRGRNEKLFF.

A few counts support this clone. V gene TRBV5-6 combines with J gene TRBJ2-1; TRBD1 is a possible D gene (6 bases). V was clipped by 4 bases and J by 3 bases, with 17 bases between them. Per germline, CDR1 SGHDT and CDR2 YYEEEE. The CDR3 length is 16 residues. This CDR3 reads CASSRTGQGNYNEQFF. CDR3 coding DNA: TGTGCCAGCAGCCGTACCGGGCAGGGGAACTACAATGAGCAGTTCTTC.

This sequence joins TRBV18 and TRBJ1-1, with 8 bases that match TRBD1. This CDR3 comprises 16 residues. The trim removed 2 bases at V and 9 bases at J, leaving 14 bases unmatched. Germline loops: CDR1 KGHSH, CDR2 LQKENI. Written as DNA, the CDR3 is TGTGCCAGCTCACCAGTGGGACAGGTGAGGAGTTGGAAAGCTTTCTTT. It translates to CASSPVGQVRSWKAFF. Full variable domain (missing parts from reference TRBV18 and TRBJ1-1): NAGVMQNPRHLVRRRGQEARLRCSPMKGHSHVYWYRQLPEEGLKFMVYLQKENIIDESGMPKERFSAEFPKEGPSILRIQQVVRGDSAAYFCASSPVGQVRSWKAFFGQGTRLTVV.

V gene TRBV29-1 combines with J gene TRBJ1-1; D gene uncertain. Trimming shortened V by 5 bases and J by 1 base, and 11 bases separated the two germline ends. Germline-derived CDR1 and CDR2 are SQVTM and ANQGSEA. This CDR3 is built from 13 residues. The CDR3 DNA reads as TGCAGCGTTTGCCTCACCCGGAACACTGAAGCTTTCTTT. Translation: CSVCLTRNTEAFF.

The chain combines TRBV7-9 with TRBJ1-4; D unresolved. Trimming left V 3 bases short and J 1 base short, with 6 bases between. Germline V gives CDR1 SEHNR, CDR2 FQNEAQ (reference sequence). The CDR3 is 14 residues long. This CDR3 is CASSFRETNEKLFF. CDR3 DNA sequence: TGTGCCAGCAGCTTCCGGGAAACTAATGAAAAACTGTTTTTT.

The V and J genes are TRBV19 and TRBJ2-3; unclear D gene. Trimming cost V 3 bases and J 2 bases, with 12 bases left between them. Germline values: CDR1 LNHDA, CDR2 SQIVND (reference sequence). The CDR3 contains 15 residues. DNA for the CDR3: TGTGCCAGTAGTATTGGTCGGCGGAACACAGATACGCAGTATTTT. It specifies CASSIGRRNTDTQYF.

The rearrangement links TRBV25-1 to TRBJ1-4; maybe TRBD1 (5 bases). The germline V gene encodes CDR1 MGHDK and CDR2 SYGVNS. V was clipped by 1 base and J by 0 bases, with 12 bases between them. The CDR3 sequence is 17 residues long. The CDR3 sequence: CASSEFGGGPTNEKLFF. DNA of the CDR3: TGTGCCAGCAGTGAATTCGGGGGTGGCCCAACTAATGAAAAACTGTTTTTT. Full variable domain (remainder filled in from reference TRBV25-1 and TRBJ1-4): EADIYQTPRYLVIGTGKKITLECSQTMGHDKMYWYQQDPGMELHLIHYSYGVNSTEKGDLSSESTVSRIRTEHFPLTLESARPSHTSQYLCASSEFGGGPTNEKLFFGSGTQLSVL.

This clone was found a few times. This chain links TRBV5-4 with TRBJ1-6; 10 bases align to TRBD1. The CDR3 extends over 16 amino acids. With V trimmed by 4 bases and J by 10 bases, 11 bases remained unmatched. CDR1 and CDR2 from the germline V gene are SGHNT and YYREEE (reference sequence). CDR3 nucleotides: TGTGCCAGCAGCATGACAGGGGGCGCGGAGGAGTCACCCCTCCACTTT. Translation gives CASSMTGGAEESPLHF.

The chain couples TRBV2 to TRBJ1-2; D is uncertain. Trimming shortened V by 0 bases and J by 1 base, and 6 bases separated the two germline ends. The CDR3 loop spans 14 amino acids. Germline V gene lookup returns CDR1 SNHLY and CDR2 FYNNEI. The CDR3, as DNA: TGTGCCAGCAGTGAAGCGCTAATTAACTATGGCTACACCTTC. Translated, it gives CASSEALINYGYTF. Supplemented by reference TRBV2 and TRBJ1-2, the full variable domain reads EPEVTQTPSHQVTQMGQEVILRCVPISNHLYFYWYRQILGQKVEFLVSFYNNEISEKSEIFDDQFSVERPDGSNFTLKIRSTKLEDSAMYFCASSEALINYGYTFGSGTRLTVV.

This clone was seen a single time. The chain links TRBV7-9 to TRBJ2-3; 8 positions match TRBD2. CDR1 and CDR2 (germline): SEHNR, FQNEAQ (reference sequence). The junction had 2 bases not matched to a gene; V was cut back by 0 bases and J by 0 bases. The CDR3 covers 16 residues. The CDR3 nucleotides are TGTGCCAGCAGCTTAGCGGCGGGGGGAAGCACAGATACGCAGTATTTT. Its translation: CASSLAAGGSTDTQYF.

This chain uses TRBV5-4 with TRBJ2-7; 11 bases are a match to TRBD2. The germline V gene has CDR1 SGHNT and CDR2 YYREEE (reference sequence). The CDR3 sequence is 16 residues long. Trimming removed 4 bases from V and 3 bases from J; junction bases left unmatched: 9. The chain's CDR3 is CASSLGTSGGFYEQYF. CDR3 coding DNA: TGTGCCAGCAGCCTCGGTACTAGCGGGGGATTCTACGAGCAGTACTTC.